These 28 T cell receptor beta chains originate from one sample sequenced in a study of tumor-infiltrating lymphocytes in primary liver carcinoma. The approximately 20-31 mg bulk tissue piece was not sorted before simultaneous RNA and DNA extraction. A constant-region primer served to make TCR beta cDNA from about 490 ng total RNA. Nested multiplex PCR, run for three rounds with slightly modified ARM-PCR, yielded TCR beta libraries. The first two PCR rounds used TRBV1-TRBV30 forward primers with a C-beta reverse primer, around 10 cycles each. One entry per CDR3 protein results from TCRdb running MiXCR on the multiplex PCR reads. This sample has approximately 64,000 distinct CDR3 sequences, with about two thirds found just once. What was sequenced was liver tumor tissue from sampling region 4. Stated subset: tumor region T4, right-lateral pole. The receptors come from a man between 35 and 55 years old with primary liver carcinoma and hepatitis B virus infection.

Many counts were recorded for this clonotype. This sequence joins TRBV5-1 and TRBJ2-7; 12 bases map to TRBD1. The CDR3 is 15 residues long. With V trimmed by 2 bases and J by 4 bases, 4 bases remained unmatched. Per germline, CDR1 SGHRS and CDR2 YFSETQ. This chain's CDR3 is CASSLRDRGLYEQYF. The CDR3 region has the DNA TGCGCCAGCAGCTTAAGGGACAGGGGGCTGTACGAGCAGTACTTC.

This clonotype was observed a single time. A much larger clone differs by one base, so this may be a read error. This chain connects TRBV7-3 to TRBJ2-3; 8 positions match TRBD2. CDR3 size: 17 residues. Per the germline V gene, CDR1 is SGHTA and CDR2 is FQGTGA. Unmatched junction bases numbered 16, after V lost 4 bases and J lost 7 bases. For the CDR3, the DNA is TGTGCCAGCAGCTCCATTCCGGGACTAGGGGGAGGAAATACGCAGTATTTT. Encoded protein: CASSSIPGLGGGNTQYF.

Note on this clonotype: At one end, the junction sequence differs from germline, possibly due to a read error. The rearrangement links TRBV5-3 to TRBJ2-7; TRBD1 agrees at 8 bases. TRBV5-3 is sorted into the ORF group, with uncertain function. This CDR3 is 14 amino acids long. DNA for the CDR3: TGTGCCAGAAGCTGGCGGGACAGGTGTTACGAGCAGTATTTC. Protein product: CARSWRDRCYEQYF.

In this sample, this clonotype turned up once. CDR3 loop: CASTECGANALTF. The CDR3 nucleotides read TGTGCCAGCACCGAGTGTGGGGCCAATGCCCTGACTTTC. The chain uses TRBV6-5 and TRBJ2-6; TRBD1 is a possible D gene (5 bases). V was trimmed by 7 bases and J by 15 bases, leaving 19 bases between them. CDR3 length: 13 amino acids. Germline CDR1 is MNHEY and CDR2 is SVGAGI.

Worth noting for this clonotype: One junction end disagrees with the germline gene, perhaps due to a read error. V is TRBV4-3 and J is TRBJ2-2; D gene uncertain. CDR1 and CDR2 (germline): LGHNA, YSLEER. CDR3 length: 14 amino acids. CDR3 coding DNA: TGCGCCAGCAGCCAGAGATCGAACACTGGGGAGCTGTTTTTT. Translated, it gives CASSQRSNTGELFF.

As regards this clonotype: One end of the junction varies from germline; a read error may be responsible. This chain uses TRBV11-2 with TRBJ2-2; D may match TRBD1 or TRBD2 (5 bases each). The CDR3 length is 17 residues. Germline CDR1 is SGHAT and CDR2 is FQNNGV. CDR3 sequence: CACSLALRGADTGELFF. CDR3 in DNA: TGTGCCTGCAGCTTAGCATTAAGAGGGGCGGACACCGGAGAGCTGTTTTTT. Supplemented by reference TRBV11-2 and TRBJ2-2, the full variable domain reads EAGVAQSPRYKIIEKRQSVAFWCNPISGHATLYWYQQILGQGPKLLIQFQNNGVVDDSQLPKDRFSAERLKGVDSTLKIQPAKLEDSAVYLCACSLALRGADTGELFFGEGSRLTVL.

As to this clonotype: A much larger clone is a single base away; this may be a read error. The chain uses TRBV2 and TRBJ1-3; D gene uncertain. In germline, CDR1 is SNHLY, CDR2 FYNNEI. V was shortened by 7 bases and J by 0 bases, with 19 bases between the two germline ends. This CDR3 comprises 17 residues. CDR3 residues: CASNGVPGLDSGNTIYF. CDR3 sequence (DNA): TGTGCCAGCAACGGAGTTCCAGGCCTTGACTCTGGAAACACCATATATTTT.

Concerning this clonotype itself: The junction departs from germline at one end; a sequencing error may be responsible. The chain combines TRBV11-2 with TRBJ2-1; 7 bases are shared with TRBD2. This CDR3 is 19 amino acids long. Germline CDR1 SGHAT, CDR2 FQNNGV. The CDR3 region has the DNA TGTGCCAACAGCTTAGATGGGCAGTTCAGCGGGACCCTTTACAATGAGCAGTTCTTC. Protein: CANSLDGQFSGTLYNEQFF.

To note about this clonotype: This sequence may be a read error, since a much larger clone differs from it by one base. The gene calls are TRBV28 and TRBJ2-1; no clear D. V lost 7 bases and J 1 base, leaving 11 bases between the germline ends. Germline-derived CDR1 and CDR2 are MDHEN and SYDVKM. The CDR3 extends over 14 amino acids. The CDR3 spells CASTQQSSYNEQFF. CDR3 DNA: TGTGCCAGCACCCAACAGTCGTCCTACAATGAGCAGTTCTTC.

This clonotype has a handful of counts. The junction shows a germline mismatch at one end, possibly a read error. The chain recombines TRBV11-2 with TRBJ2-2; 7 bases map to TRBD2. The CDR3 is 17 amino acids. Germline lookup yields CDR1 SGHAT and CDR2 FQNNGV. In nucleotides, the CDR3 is TGTGCCAGCAACTTAGCATTGGGAGGGGCGAACACCGGGGAACTATTTTTT. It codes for CASNLALGGANTGELFF.

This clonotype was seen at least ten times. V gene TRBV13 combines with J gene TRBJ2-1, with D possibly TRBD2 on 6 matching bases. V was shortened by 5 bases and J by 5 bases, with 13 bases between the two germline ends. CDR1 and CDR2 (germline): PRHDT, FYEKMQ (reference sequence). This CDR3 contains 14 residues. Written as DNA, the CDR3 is TGTGCCAGCAGCGAAGGAGGGCCCAACAATGAGCAGTTCTTC. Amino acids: CASSEGGPNNEQFF.

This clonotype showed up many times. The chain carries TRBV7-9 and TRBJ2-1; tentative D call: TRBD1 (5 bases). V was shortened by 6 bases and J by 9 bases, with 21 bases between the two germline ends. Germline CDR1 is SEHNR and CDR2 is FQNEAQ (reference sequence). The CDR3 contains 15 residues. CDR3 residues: CASSDSLSENSEQFF. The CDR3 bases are TGTGCCAGCAGTGACAGCTTATCCGAAAACAGTGAGCAGTTCTTC. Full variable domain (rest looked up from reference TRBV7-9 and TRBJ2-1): DTGVSQNPRHKITKRGQNVTFRCDPISEHNRLYWYRQTLGQGPEFLTYFQNEAQLEKSRLLSDRFSAERPKGSFSTLEIQRTEQGDSAMYLCASSDSLSENSEQFFGPGTRLTVL.

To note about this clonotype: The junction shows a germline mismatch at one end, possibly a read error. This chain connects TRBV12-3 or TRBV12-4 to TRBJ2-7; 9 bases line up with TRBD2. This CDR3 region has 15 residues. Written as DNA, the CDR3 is TGTGCTAGCAGTTCCGGGACTAGCACTGGTTACGAGCAGTACTTC. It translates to CASSSGTSTGYEQYF.

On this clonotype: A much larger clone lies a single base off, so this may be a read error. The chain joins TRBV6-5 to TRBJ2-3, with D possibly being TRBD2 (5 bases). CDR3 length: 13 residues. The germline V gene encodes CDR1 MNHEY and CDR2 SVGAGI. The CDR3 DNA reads TGTGCCAGCAGTCAGAGGGTCGGGGATATGCAGTATTTT. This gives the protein CASSQRVGDMQYF.

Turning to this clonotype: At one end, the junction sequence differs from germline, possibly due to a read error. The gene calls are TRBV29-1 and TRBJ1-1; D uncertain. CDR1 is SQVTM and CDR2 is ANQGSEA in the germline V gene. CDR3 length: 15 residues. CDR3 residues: CRGSGGWGMNTGAFF. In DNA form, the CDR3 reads TGCAGAGGGTCAGGCGGCTGGGGAATGAACACTGGAGCTTTCTTT.

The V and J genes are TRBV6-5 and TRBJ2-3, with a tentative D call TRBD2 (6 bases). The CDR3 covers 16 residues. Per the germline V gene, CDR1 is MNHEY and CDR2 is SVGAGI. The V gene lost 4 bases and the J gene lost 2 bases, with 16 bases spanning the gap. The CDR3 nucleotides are TGTGCCAGCAGTTTAACCGGGACTGACACCACAGATACGCAGTATTTT. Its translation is CASSLTGTDTTDTQYF.

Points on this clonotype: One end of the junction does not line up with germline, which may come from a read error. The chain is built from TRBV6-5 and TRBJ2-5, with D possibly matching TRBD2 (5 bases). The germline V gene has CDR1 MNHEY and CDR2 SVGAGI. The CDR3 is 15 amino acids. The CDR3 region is CASIYSTIGEETQYF. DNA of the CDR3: TGTGCCAGCATTTACTCGACTATCGGGGAAGAGACCCAGTACTTT.

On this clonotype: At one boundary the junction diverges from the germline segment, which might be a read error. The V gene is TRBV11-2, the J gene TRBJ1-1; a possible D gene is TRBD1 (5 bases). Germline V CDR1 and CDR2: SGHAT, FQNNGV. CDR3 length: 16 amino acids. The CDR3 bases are TGCGCCAGCAGCCCACCCGGGGGGTTGGTGAACACTGAAGCTTTCTTT. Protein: CASSPPGGLVNTEAFF.

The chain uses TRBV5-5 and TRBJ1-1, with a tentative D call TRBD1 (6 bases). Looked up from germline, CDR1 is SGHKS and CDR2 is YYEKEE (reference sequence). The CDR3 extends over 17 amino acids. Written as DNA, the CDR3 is TGTACAAGCAGCTTTGGGGGGCAGTGGGGGATGAACACTGAAGCTTTCTTT. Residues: CTSSFGGQWGMNTEAFF.

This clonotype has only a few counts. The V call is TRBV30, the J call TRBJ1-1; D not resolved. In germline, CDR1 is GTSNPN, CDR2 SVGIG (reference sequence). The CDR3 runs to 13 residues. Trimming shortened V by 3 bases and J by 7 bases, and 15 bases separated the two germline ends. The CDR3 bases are TGTGCCTGGAGAAGTTCCGGGATGTATGAAGCTTTCTTT. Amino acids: CAWRSSGMYEAFF. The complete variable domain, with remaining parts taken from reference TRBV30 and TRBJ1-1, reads SQTIHQWPATLVQPVGSPLSLECTVEGTSNPNLYWYRQAAGRGLQLLFYSVGIGQISSEVPQNLSASRPQDRQFILSSKKLLLSDSGFYLCAWRSSGMYEAFFGQGTRLTVV.

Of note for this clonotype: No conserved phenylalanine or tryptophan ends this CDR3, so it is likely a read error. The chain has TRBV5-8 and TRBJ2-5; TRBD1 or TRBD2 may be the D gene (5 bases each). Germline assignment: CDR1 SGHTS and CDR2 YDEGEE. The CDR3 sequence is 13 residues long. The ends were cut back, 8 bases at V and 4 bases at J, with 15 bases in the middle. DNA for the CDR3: TGTGCCAGTAGACGGGACCTCGGAGAGACCCAGTACTCC. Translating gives CASRRDLGETQYS.

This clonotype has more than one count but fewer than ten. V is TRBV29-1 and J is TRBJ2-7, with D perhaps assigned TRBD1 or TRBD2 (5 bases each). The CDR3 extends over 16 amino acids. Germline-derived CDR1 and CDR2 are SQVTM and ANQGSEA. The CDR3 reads CRAMTSGTGTPYEQYF. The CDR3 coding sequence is TGCAGAGCCATGACTTCTGGGACCGGCACTCCCTACGAGCAGTACTTC.

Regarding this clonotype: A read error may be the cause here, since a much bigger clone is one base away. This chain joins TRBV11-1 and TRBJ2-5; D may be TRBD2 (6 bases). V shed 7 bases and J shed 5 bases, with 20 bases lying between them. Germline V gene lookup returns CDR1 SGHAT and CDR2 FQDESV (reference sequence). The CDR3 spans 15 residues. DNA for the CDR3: TGTGCCAGCAACTCCCCGGTACTAGCCGGGGAGACCCAGTACTTC. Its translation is CASNSPVLAGETQYF.

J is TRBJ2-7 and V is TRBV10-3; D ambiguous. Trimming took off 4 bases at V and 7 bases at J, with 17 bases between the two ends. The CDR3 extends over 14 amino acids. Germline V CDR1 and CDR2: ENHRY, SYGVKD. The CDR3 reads CAISVENLKDEQYF. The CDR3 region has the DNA TGTGCCATCAGTGTGGAGAATCTTAAGGATGAGCAGTACTTC.

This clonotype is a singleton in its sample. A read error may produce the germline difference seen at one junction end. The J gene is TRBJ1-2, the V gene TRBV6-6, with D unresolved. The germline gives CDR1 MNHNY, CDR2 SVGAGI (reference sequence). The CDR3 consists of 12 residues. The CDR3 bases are TGCGCCAGTAGTAATATGGGAAATGGCTGCACCTTC. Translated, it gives CASSNMGNGCTF.

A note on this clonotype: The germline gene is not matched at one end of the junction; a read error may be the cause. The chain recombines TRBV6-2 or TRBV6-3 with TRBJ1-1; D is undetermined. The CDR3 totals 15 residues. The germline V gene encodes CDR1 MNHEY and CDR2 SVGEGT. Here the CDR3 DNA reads TGTGCCAGGAGTTACTCGTCGGCGAGGAACACTGAAGCTTTCTTT. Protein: CARSYSSARNTEAFF.

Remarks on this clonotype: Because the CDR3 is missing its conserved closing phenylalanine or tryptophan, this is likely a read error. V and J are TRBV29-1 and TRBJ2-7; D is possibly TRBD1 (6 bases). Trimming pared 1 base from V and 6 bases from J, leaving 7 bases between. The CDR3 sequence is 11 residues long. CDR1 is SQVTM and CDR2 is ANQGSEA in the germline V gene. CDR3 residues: CSVEGGGEQYS. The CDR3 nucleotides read TGCAGCGTTGAAGGAGGGGGCGAGCAGTACTCC.

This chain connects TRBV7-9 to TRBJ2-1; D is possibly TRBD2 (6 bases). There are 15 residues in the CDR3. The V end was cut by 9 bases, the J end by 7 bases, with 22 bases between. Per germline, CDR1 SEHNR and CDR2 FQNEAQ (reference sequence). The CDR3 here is CASSILAWSGNEQFF. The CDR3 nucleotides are TGTGCCAGTAGCATCCTAGCGTGGTCGGGGAATGAGCAGTTCTTC.